This T cell receptor beta chain was obtained from a study of blood T cell repertoires in COVID-19. Across the study: Some COVID-19 samples were acute and others convalescent; all came from the United States, Italy and Spain.

The study recruited people aged about 18 to 90 years across approximately 25 US areas. Which cohort a participant joined came from the clinical history participants gave. In the source study's methods: Researchers report that nucleated cell counts were estimated from reference gene primer amplification. Clones were read by immunoSEQ multiplex PCR, and TCRdb kept only the in-frame ones, dropping some. That table gives V, J and clone size, and the DNA gave D and trimming. The sample shows hundreds of thousands of clones, roughly 90% of them seen only once. The sample consisted of PBMCs or T cells enriched from blood (not recorded which). This TCR was sampled from a man aged 55-75 years who had recovered from COVID-19.

CDR3 DNA: TGTGCCAGCAGCGTAGCCGGGAACTACGAGCAGTACTTC. This gives the protein CASSVAGNYEQYF. J is TRBJ2-7 and V is TRBV9; possible D gene TRBD2, 5 bases. V was shortened by 0 bases and J by 3 bases, with 7 bases between the two germline ends. Per the germline V gene, CDR1 is SGDLS and CDR2 is YYNGEE. This CDR3 region has 13 residues.